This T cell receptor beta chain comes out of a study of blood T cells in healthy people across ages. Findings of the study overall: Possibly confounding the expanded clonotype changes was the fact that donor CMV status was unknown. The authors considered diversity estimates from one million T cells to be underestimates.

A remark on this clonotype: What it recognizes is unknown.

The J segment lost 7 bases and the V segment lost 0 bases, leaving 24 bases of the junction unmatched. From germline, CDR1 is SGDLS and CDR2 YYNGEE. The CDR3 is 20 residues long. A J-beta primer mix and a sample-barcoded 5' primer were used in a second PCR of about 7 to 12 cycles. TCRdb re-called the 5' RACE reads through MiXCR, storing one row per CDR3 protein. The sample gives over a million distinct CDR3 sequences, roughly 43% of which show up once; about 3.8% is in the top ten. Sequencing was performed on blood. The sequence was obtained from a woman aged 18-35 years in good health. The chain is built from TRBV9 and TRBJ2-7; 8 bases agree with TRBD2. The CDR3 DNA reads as TGTGCCAGCAGCGTAGCTCCCGCGGGAGGTCTGGGCGTGTTATACAATGAGCAGTACTTC. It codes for CASSVAPAGGLGVLYNEQYF.